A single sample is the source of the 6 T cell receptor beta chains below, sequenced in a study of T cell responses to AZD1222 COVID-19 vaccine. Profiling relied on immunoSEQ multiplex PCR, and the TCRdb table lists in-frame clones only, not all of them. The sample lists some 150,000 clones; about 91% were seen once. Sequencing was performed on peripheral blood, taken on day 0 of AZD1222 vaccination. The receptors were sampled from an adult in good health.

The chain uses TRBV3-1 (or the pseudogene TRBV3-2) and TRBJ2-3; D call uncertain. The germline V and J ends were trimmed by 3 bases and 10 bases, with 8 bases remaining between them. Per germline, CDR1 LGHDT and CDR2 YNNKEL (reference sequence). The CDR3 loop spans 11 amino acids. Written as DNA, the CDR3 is TGTGCCAGCAGCCAGGGTGGGGCGCAGTATTTT. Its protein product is CASSQGGAQYF.

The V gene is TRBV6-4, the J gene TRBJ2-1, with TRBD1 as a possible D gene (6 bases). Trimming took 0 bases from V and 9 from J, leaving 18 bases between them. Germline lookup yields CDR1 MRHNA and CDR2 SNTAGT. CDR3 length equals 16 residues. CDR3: CASSDSRVSRGTEQFF. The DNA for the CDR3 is TGTGCCAGCAGTGACTCAAGGGTCTCCAGGGGAACTGAGCAGTTCTTC.

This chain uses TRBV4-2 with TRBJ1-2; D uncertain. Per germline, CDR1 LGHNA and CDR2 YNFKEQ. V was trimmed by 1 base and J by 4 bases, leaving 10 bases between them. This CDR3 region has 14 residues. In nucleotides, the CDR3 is TGTGCCAGCAGCCAAGGAGGGAATGGCTATGGCTACACCTTC. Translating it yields CASSQGGNGYGYTF.

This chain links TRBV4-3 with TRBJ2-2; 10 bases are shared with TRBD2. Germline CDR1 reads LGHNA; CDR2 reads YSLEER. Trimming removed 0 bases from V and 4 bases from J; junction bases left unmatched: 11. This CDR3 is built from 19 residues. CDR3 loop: CASSQDHPSGSSGTGELFF. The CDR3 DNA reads TGCGCCAGCAGCCAAGATCATCCTAGCGGGAGTTCGGGCACCGGGGAGCTGTTTTTT.

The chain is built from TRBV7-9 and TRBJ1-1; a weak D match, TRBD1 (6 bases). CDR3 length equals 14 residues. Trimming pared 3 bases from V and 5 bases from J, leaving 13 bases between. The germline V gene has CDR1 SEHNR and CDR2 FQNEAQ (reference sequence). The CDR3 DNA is TGTGCCAGCAGCTTCCCTGGGGGCTATACTGAAGCTTTCTTT. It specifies CASSFPGGYTEAFF.

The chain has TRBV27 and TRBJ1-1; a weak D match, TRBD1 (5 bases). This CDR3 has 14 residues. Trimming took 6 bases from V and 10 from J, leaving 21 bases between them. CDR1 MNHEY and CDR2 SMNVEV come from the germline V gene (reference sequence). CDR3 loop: CASRPNTGGGRAFF. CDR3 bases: TGTGCCAGCAGACCAAATACAGGCGGGGGAAGAGCTTTCTTT.